This is a list of T cell receptor beta chains from one sample in a study of OX40 agonist ivuxolimab in advanced cancers. TCRdb keeps only in-frame clones here, not all; method: immunoSEQ multiplex PCR. The sample lists about 83,000 clones, about 89% seen once, with under 8.5% in the top ten. The material was CD4+ or CD8+ T cells sorted from blood, obtained in a trial of the OX40 agonist ivuxolimab. Receptors originate from an adult with an advanced solid tumor such as melanoma, head and neck, liver or kidney cancer. CDR3s include the opening cysteine and the closing phenylalanine or tryptophan. Fields, in order: J gene, clone size, D gene, V gene, CDR3 DNA, CDR3 protein. The D gene is left open where the match is weak. Expanded clones get a size class; other rows say once, few or many, or leave the size out.

TRBJ2-1	-	-	TRBV6-6	TGTGCCAGCAGTGCCCGACGGGAGCCCCTCTACAATGAGCAGTTCTTC	CASSARREPLYNEQFF
TRBJ1-2	-	TRBD1	TRBV4-2	TGTGCCAGCAGCCAAGGGCCCTCGACAGGGTACGGCTACACCTTC	CASSQGPSTGYGYTF
TRBJ2-2	-	-	TRBV5-6	TGTGCCAGCAGCTTGATCGGCGGGGTGAAGGGCACCGGGGAGCTGTTTTTT	CASSLIGGVKGTGELFF
TRBJ1-4	few	-	TRBV6-6	TGTGCCAGCAGCCAACCTTTTAAAAAAGATGAAAAACTGTTTTTT	CASSQPFKKDEKLFF
TRBJ2-2	-	TRBD1	TRBV28	TGTGCCAGCAGTTACGACAGGGGAAACACCGGGGAGCTGTTTTTT	CASSYDRGNTGELFF
TRBJ1-2	few	-	TRBV18	TGTGCCAGCTCACGGGAACCGGGCCTGGGCTACACCTTC	CASSREPGLGYTF
TRBJ1-2	-	-	TRBV4-3	TGCGCCAGCAGCCAAGATGTGGGGGCTAATGGCTACACCTTC	CASSQDVGANGYTF
TRBJ2-5	-	-	TRBV9	TGTGCCAGCAGCGTAGGCGGAGGGATAGAGACCCAGTACTTC	CASSVGGGIETQYF
TRBJ1-2	-	-	TRBV15	TGTGCCACCAGTCCGGGCGGGGATAACTATGGCTACACCTTC	CATSPGGDNYGYTF
TRBJ1-1	-	-	TRBV28	TGTGCCAGCAGTTTCCCCAGCACCGCGTCGATGAACACTGAAGCTTTCTTT	CASSFPSTASMNTEAFF
TRBJ2-3	-	TRBD2	TRBV10-3	TGTGCCACCGGACTAGCGGGGGGGAACACAGATACGCAGTATTTT	CATGLAGGNTDTQYF
TRBJ1-2	-	-	TRBV27	TGTGCCAGCAGTACCGGGACCTATGGCTACACCTTC	CASSTGTYGYTF
TRBJ2-7	-	-	TRBV30	TGTGCCTGGAGTAACCTGAGGTCAGCTGTCTACGAGCAGTACTTC	CAWSNLRSAVYEQYF
TRBJ2-3	-	TRBD2	TRBV4-3	TGCGCCAGCAGCCAAGGGCTCTTTCCGGGAGGTAGCGCAGATACGCAGTATTTT	CASSQGLFPGGSADTQYF
TRBJ2-1	-	TRBD2	TRBV9	TGTGCCAGCAGAGCGGGAGGGGAGGATGAGCAGTTCTTC	CASRAGGEDEQFF
TRBJ2-5	-	TRBD2	TRBV28	TGTGCCAGCAGTAAGGGACTAGCGGGAGCAGAGACCCAGTACTTC	CASSKGLAGAETQYF
TRBJ1-1	-	TRBD1	TRBV9	TGTGCCAGCAGCGTAGACGGGACAGGGGGCACTGAAGCTTTCTTT	CASSVDGTGGTEAFF
TRBJ2-1	-	-	TRBV9	TGTGCCAGCAGCGGTTTAAGTGAGCAGTTCTTC	CASSGLSEQFF
TRBJ1-5	once	TRBD1	TRBV7-8	TGTGCCAGCAGCCCCCTCAATACAGGGGGGAATCAGCCCCAGCATTTT	CASSPLNTGGNQPQHF
TRBJ2-5	-	-	TRBV9	TGTGCCAGCAGCGTAGACGACAGGGGAGGGCAAGAGACCCAGTACTTC	CASSVDDRGGQETQYF
TRBJ2-2	once	-	TRBV30	TGTGCCTGGAGTGTTGAGGGCGGGGAGCTGTTTTTT	CAWSVEGGELFF
TRBJ2-1	-	-	TRBV5-1	TGCGCCAGCAGCTTGGACCTAAATGGGCGGGACAATGAGCAGTTCTTC	CASSLDLNGRDNEQFF
TRBJ2-3	-	TRBD1	TRBV6-5	TGTGCCAGCAGTTACGAGGGGGCTATAACAGATACGCAGTATTTT	CASSYEGAITDTQYF
TRBJ1-3	few	-	TRBV11-3	TGTGCCAGCAGCCTCGGAACCCTAGACACCATATATTTT	CASSLGTLDTIYF
TRBJ2-1	once	-	TRBV7-9	TGTGCCAGCAGCTTAGGGGGGATTGAGCAGTTCTTC	CASSLGGIEQFF
TRBJ2-5	-	TRBD2	TRBV2	TGTGCCAGCACTTATCTAGCGGGGGTCAATTCCCAAGAGACCCAGTACTTC	CASTYLAGVNSQETQYF
TRBJ2-1	-	TRBD2	TRBV5-1	TGCGCCAGCAGCTTGGTGGTCTACCCGGGACTAGCGGGAAGCTACAATGAGCAGTTCTTC	CASSLVVYPGLAGSYNEQFF
TRBJ1-5	once	-	TRBV9	TGTGCCAGCAGCCCCGAGGGGGGTGATAGTCAGCCCCAGCATTTT	CASSPEGGDSQPQHF
TRBJ2-5	-	TRBD2	TRBV7-9	TGTGCCAGCAGCGGGACTAGCGGGGGGGAAGAGACCCAGTACTTC	CASSGTSGGEETQYF
TRBJ1-2	-	-	TRBV6-5	TGTGCCAGCAGTTACGGGGACGTATCTGGCTACACCTTC	CASSYGDVSGYTF
TRBJ2-2	once	-	TRBV7-9	TGTGCCAGCAGCCCAGAGGGCACCGGGGAGCTGTTTTTT	CASSPEGTGELFF
TRBJ1-2	few	-	TRBV5-1	TGCGCCAGCAGCTTGGGGGTTTCCAACTATGGCTACACCTTC	CASSLGVSNYGYTF
TRBJ2-3	once	-	TRBV2	TGTGCCAGCAGTGCGAGCCGGGTAACTTCTACTAGCACAGATACGCAGTATTTT	CASSASRVTSTSTDTQYF
TRBJ2-1	-	-	TRBV4-3	TGCGCCAGCAGCCAAGACCCGGGATTCAACTCCTACAATGAGCAGTTCTTC	CASSQDPGFNSYNEQFF
TRBJ2-2	-	-	TRBV12-5	TGTGCTAGTGGTACGAACACCGGGGAGCTGTTTTTT	CASGTNTGELFF
TRBJ2-1	-	TRBD2	TRBV6-5	TGTGCCAGCAGTTATATCAGCGGGGGGGGAAATGAGCAGTTCTTC	CASSYISGGGNEQFF
TRBJ2-7	-	-	TRBV5-1	TGCGCCAGCAGCTTGGCTTTGGGGTACGAGCAGTACTTC	CASSLALGYEQYF
TRBJ1-4	-	TRBD1	TRBV25-1	TGTGCCAGCAGCCCGGGACAGGGTTATGAAAAACTGTTTTTT	CASSPGQGYEKLFF
TRBJ2-3	-	-	TRBV6-1	TGTGCCAGCAGTGAAGTAGCTAGACCCTCAGATACGCAGTATTTT	CASSEVARPSDTQYF
TRBJ1-1	-	-	TRBV30	TGTGCCTGGAGTAACATTCAGACGGTGAACACTGAAGCTTTCTTT	CAWSNIQTVNTEAFF
TRBJ1-5	-	-	TRBV6-5	TGTGCCAGCAGTTCACAGGGAGCCCATCAGCCCCAGCATTTT	CASSSQGAHQPQHF
TRBJ1-5	-	TRBD1	TRBV2	TGTGCCAGCAGGACCGTCACAGGGGGCCTAGGACAGCCCCAGCATTTT	CASRTVTGGLGQPQHF
TRBJ1-1	-	-	TRBV19	TGTGCCACTAGATCCAGGGCTTCAGGGACTGAAGCTTTCTTT	CATRSRASGTEAFF